This is a list of T cell receptor beta chains from one sample in a study of cytotoxic CD8 clonotypes in ibrutinib-treated CLL. The assay was immunoSEQ multiplex PCR, and TCRdb's table has in-frame clones only and misses some. This table holds 150,000 to 200,000 clones, roughly 77% found once. Sequenced material: PBMCs, taken after 12 months of ibrutinib treatment. The receptor set was obtained from a human donor with chronic lymphocytic leukemia. Each CDR3 is given with its conserved first and last residue. D genes are given only for firm matches. For some rows the clone size is stated as once, few or many, or as a class when expanded; others skip it.

j_call,clone_size,v_call,d_call,cdr3_nt,cdr3_aa
TRBJ1-1,-,TRBV5-1,-,TGCGCCAGCAGCTTGGATGTTAACACTGAAGCTTTCTTT,CASSLDVNTEAFF
TRBJ2-3,once,TRBV7-2,TRBD2,TGTGCCAGCAGCCGCCTGCTAGCGGGCACAGATACGCAGTATTTT,CASSRLLAGTDTQYF
TRBJ2-7,-,TRBV5-1,-,TGCGCCTCAGGGTCCGGGGGAAGCTACGAGCAGTACTTC,CASGSGGSYEQYF
TRBJ1-6,-,TRBV19,-,TGTGCCAGTACCCCGAATCAGGTTAATTCACCCCTCCACTTT,CASTPNQVNSPLHF
TRBJ2-1,few,TRBV4-2,TRBD2,TGTGCCAGCAGCCTCCCGACCGGGGGGGTGAACAATGAGCAGTTCTTC,CASSLPTGGVNNEQFF
TRBJ1-1,-,TRBV7-9,-,TGTGCCAGCAGCTTAGGCCGTCCTGGGCCCGACACTGAAGCTTTCTTT,CASSLGRPGPDTEAFF
TRBJ2-1,-,TRBV28,TRBD2,TGTGCCAACCCACTAGCGGGAGGGCCTTGTCAAGACAATGAGCAGTTCTTC,CANPLAGGPCQDNEQFF
TRBJ1-5,-,TRBV4-1,TRBD1,TGCGCCAGCAGCGCCGAGGGGGCTCGCAATCAGCCCCAGCATTTT,CASSAEGARNQPQHF
TRBJ2-7,few,TRBV2,-,TGTGCCAGCGGCCCAGACAGGGGAGGGCGCGAGCAGTACTTC,CASGPDRGGREQYF
TRBJ2-4,-,TRBV27,-,TGTGCCAGCAGTTTATCGGGTGGGTGGAACATTCAGTACTTC,CASSLSGGWNIQYF
TRBJ1-1,-,TRBV27,-,TGTGCCAGCAGTTTCCCCGGGGGGCTTGAAGCTTTCTTT,CASSFPGGLEAFF
TRBJ2-3,-,TRBV4-2,-,TGTGCCAGCAGCCAAGTGGGTGGTAGACAGAACACAGATACGCAGTATTTT,CASSQVGGRQNTDTQYF
TRBJ1-2,-,TRBV28,TRBD1,TGTGCCAGCAGCTGGGACAGGGACTATGGCTACACCTTC,CASSWDRDYGYTF
TRBJ2-7,-,TRBV6-1,TRBD2,TGTGCCAGCAGTGAAAAGCGGGAGGCGTCCTACGAGCAGTACTTC,CASSEKREASYEQYF
TRBJ2-2,once,TRBV9,-,TGTGCCAGCAGCGTAGGACTCCCTATCGCCGGGGAGCTGTTTTTT,CASSVGLPIAGELFF
TRBJ2-7,-,TRBV5-4,TRBD2,TGTGCCAGCAGCTTGGCCTGGGGGGAGGGCCGCTACGAGCAGTACTTC,CASSLAWGEGRYEQYF